This paragraph reports one T cell receptor beta chain. The entry originates in a study of blood T cell repertoires in COVID-19. The germline V gene encodes CDR1 SGHTA and CDR2 FQGTGA. CDR3 length equals 13 residues. V was pared by 3 bases and J by 5 bases, with 10 bases between. This table comes from immunoSEQ multiplex PCR, and its TCRdb copy is limited to in-frame clones, with some not included. The table has about 180,000 clones, roughly 87% seen once. Sequenced sample: peripheral blood. This TCR came from a woman between 45 and 65 years old with acute or convalescent COVID-19. V usage is TRBV7-3 and J usage is TRBJ1-2; possible D gene TRBD1, 6 bases. This chain's CDR3 is CASSLDSTYGYTF. DNA for the CDR3: TGTGCCAGCAGCTTGGACAGTACTTATGGCTACACCTTC.